This TCR beta chain originates from a study of CD8 T cells in Susac syndrome (dated by TCRdb to between 2018 and 2020). A note on the overall study: Whether CD8+ T cell activation and differentiation in Susac syndrome was antigen driven was tested using repertoire sequencing. Clonality of the CD8+ T cell repertoire was compared between over ten healthy donors, some 14 Susac syndrome patients and under 16 multiple sclerosis patients.

This clonotype was detected once. Which antigen it targets is not known. It has no much larger one-base neighbor in the sample; base qualities were not kept. One read alone provides weak support. Taken from cysteine to phenylalanine, the CDR3 has 13 residues. Just the 39-base CDR3 DNA is kept, in frame starting at base 1. Trimming costs V 0 bases and J 8 bases, and their ends lie 9 bases apart. For CDR1 and CDR2, the germline V gene lists SGHDN and FVKESK. The paper as a whole reports these results and caveats: The number of individuals in the TCR sequencing and HLA analysis was acknowledged as relatively small.

RNA was extracted with the RNeasy kit and about 0.5 to 1 ug was reverse transcribed using random hexamers. TCR beta CDR3 regions were amplified with the immunoSEQ multiplex PCR assay covering 54 Vbeta and 13 Jbeta segments. To correct PCR amplification bias, a synthetic template baseline was used for both primer optimization and computational correction. Per the source publication's procedure: Only productive sequences were kept, with reads annotated to V, D and J genes according to IMGT and analyzed in immunoSEQ Analyzer. To calculate clonality, Shannon entropy was normalized by log2 of the number of productive unique sequences and then subtracted from one. For each patient and control, public and private clones were evaluated among the 100 most prevalent clones. Susac-specific clones were defined as absent from healthy and MS cohorts, 850 to 1,300 published viral clones and other ImmuneACCESS disease sequences. The raw public reads went through TCRdb reprocessing: fastp at Q25, MiXCR clone calling, in-frame beta chains kept. Rows are unified per CDR3 protein, each entry keeping the most common DNA and genes. The V and J calls and clone size come from TCRdb's table, not from the authors' own analysis. This sample has 250,000 to 350,000 distinct CDR3 sequences in its table, and 80% to 90% of those were observed once. The top ten hold approximately 0.11% of the sample.

High-throughput TCR beta sequencing profiled peripheral blood CD8+ and CD4+ T cells from healthy donors, Susac syndrome patients and multiple sclerosis patients. Multiple sclerosis controls were treatment-naive patients with stable or active relapsing-remitting disease fulfilling revised McDonald criteria. CD8+ TEMRA cells were enriched by FACS, while bulk CD8+ and CD4+ T cells were purified by magnetic negative isolation. Blood was drawn into EDTA tubes, processed within 24 hours, and PBMCs were isolated by density gradient centrifugation. PBMCs intended for TCR sequencing were cryopreserved in liquid nitrogen and were subsequently thawed in a 37 degrees C water bath. A purity of at least 90% was achieved for sorted or isolated CD4+, CD8+ and CD8+ TEMRA cells.

Sequencing was performed on CD8+ T cells from PBMCs. The TCR was taken from a human donor with multiple sclerosis. The V gene is TRBV14 and the J gene is TRBJ2-3; the D gene lacks a confident call. The CDR3 loop reads CASSQDRWGTQYF. In nucleotides, the sequence is TGTGCCAGCAGCCAAGATCGGTGGGGTACGCAGTATTTT.